A selection of T cell receptor beta chains follows, all from one sample in a study of blood T cell repertoires in COVID-19. The assay was immunoSEQ multiplex PCR, and TCRdb's table has in-frame clones only and misses some. The data contain 400,000 to 450,000 clones, approximately 89% of them seen just once; the ten biggest clones take up roughly 1.5%. What was sequenced was peripheral blood. The receptor source for this set is a middle-aged woman with COVID-19, enrolled during active disease. Each CDR3 is given with its conserved first and last residue. The order of the fields is clone size, D gene, J gene, V gene, CDR3 DNA, CDR3 protein. D genes are given only for firm matches. Some rows have no size entry. The others give once, few or many, or a class for an expanded clone.

>-|-|TRBJ1-2|TRBV5-1
TGCGCCAGCAGCTTGGTACAGGGCAGCTATGGCTACACCTTC
CASSLVQGSYGYTF
>-|-|TRBJ1-5|TRBV21-1
TGTGCCAGCAGCAAGGAAGACCGGGAGCCCCAGCATTTT
CASSKEDREPQHF
>-|TRBD1|TRBJ1-6|TRBV6-5
TGTGCCAGCATTCCCACAGGGGGACGTTCACCCCTCCACTTT
CASIPTGGRSPLHF
>-|TRBD1|TRBJ2-3|TRBV7-9
TGTGCCAGCAGCTGGCCCACAGGGGGCGCATCAGATACGCAGTATTTT
CASSWPTGGASDTQYF
>-|-|TRBJ1-1|TRBV2
TGTGCCAGCAGGACAGCGGGACTCTTGAACACTGAAGCTTTCTTT
CASRTAGLLNTEAFF
>-|-|TRBJ2-7|TRBV27
TGTGCCAGCAGTTTGGGCAGGGTGAGCGAGCAGTACTTC
CASSLGRVSEQYF
>-|-|TRBJ1-6|TRBV23-1
TGCGCCAGCAGGGTTCCAGGGTCGGAGGGTGAAAGAACCACCAATTCACCCCTCCACTTT
CASRVPGSEGERTTNSPLHF
>-|TRBD1|TRBJ2-7|TRBV28
TGTGCCAGCAGCCCGACCATCGGAGACAGGGGTGTACACGAGCAGTACTTC
CASSPTIGDRGVHEQYF
>-|-|TRBJ2-3|TRBV7-3
TGTGCCAGCAGGACGGCAGGGTTGGCAGATACGCAGTATTTT
CASRTAGLADTQYF
>once|TRBD2|TRBJ2-3|TRBV27
TGTGCCAGCAGTTTCACGGGAGGGCCGGGAGATACGCAGTATTTT
CASSFTGGPGDTQYF
>-|TRBD2|TRBJ2-7|TRBV5-4
TGTGCCAGCAGCTCAACCAATAGCGGGGGGGACCGCTACGAGCAGTACTTC
CASSSTNSGGDRYEQYF
>-|TRBD2|TRBJ2-7|TRBV6-2/TRBV6-3
TGTGCCAGCAGTTTCAGGACTAGCGGGGCCCCGGGCGAGCAGTACTTC
CASSFRTSGAPGEQYF
>-|-|TRBJ1-2|TRBV2
TGTGCCAGCATCCTCTGGGGGACTGACTATGGCTACACCTTC
CASILWGTDYGYTF
>-|-|TRBJ1-6|TRBV19
TGTGCCAGTACTGGACAGACGAATAATTCACCCCTCCACTTT
CASTGQTNNSPLHF
>-|-|TRBJ2-1|TRBV5-5
TGTGCCAGCAGCTCGGACTTGAGCTCCTACAATGAGCAGTTCTTC
CASSSDLSSYNEQFF
>-|-|TRBJ2-5|TRBV5-1
TGCGCCAGCAGCTCGCAGGGAGGAGAGACCCAGTACTTC
CASSSQGGETQYF
>-|TRBD2|TRBJ2-1|TRBV29-1
TGCAGCGTTCGGACTAGCGGGAGCTTCTCCTACAATGAGCAGTTCTTC
CSVRTSGSFSYNEQFF
>once|-|TRBJ1-4|TRBV4-3
TGCGCCAGCAGCCAAGACAGCCTGACTCGTGAAAAACTGTTTTTT
CASSQDSLTREKLFF
>-|-|TRBJ2-7|TRBV4-3
TGCGCCAGCAGCCAACAGGGTCCGCAGGGGATTCCTACCTACGAGCAGTACTTC
CASSQQGPQGIPTYEQYF
>-|-|TRBJ1-2|TRBV3-1/TRBV3-2
TGTGCCAGCAGCCAAGATCCCGGCTTAAGTAGGAGCTATGGCTACACCTTC
CASSQDPGLSRSYGYTF
>-|-|TRBJ1-1|TRBV12-3/TRBV12-4
TGTGCCAGCAGTTTTTCTAGCGCTGAAGCTTTCTTT
CASSFSSAEAFF
>-|-|TRBJ1-1|TRBV29-1
TGCAGCGTTGACAGGGCGGCGAACACTGAAGCTTTCTTT
CSVDRAANTEAFF
>-|TRBD1|TRBJ1-1|TRBV6-5
TGTGCCAGCAGGCAGACAGGGGGCACTGAAGCTTTCTTT
CASRQTGGTEAFF
>-|-|TRBJ1-4|TRBV18
TGTGCCAGCTCACCACGGACATTCGGTGAAAAACTGTTTTTT
CASSPRTFGEKLFF
>-|-|TRBJ2-2|TRBV7-8
TGTGCCAGCAGCTTACGGCCGGGGAGTTCTATAACCGGGGAGCTGTTTTTT
CASSLRPGSSITGELFF
>-|TRBD2|TRBJ2-1|TRBV3-1/TRBV3-2
TGTGCCAGCAGCCAACTGACTAGCGGGAGGGCTAAGAATGAGCAGTTCTTC
CASSQLTSGRAKNEQFF
>-|-|TRBJ2-2|TRBV3-1/TRBV3-2
TGTGCCAGCAGCCAAGTGGGCGGGAACGGGGAGCTGTTTTTT
CASSQVGGNGELFF
>-|TRBD1|TRBJ2-5|TRBV6-5
TGTGCCAGCAGCTTACAGGGGGTACAAGAGACCCAGTACTTC
CASSLQGVQETQYF
>-|-|TRBJ1-2|TRBV19
TGTGCCAGTACGAGGGGACAACGAAACTATGGCTACACCTTC
CASTRGQRNYGYTF
>-|-|TRBJ1-6|TRBV7-9
TGTGCCAGCAGCTTAGTAATGGGGCAAGAGTCACCCCTCCACTTT
CASSLVMGQESPLHF
>-|TRBD1|TRBJ1-1|TRBV28
TGTGCCGAACAGGGGGACAGCACTGAAGCTTTCTTT
CAEQGDSTEAFF
>-|TRBD1|TRBJ2-4|TRBV2
TGTGCCAGCAGTGAATTGGGACAGGGAGTGGGGATTCAGTACTTC
CASSELGQGVGIQYF
>-|TRBD1|TRBJ1-6|TRBV7-9
TGTGCCAGCAGCTTAAGGGACAGGGGAAATTCACCCCTCCACTTT
CASSLRDRGNSPLHF
>once|-|TRBJ1-2|TRBV15
TGTGCCACCAGCAGAGATTATGAGGGTACATATGGCTACACCTTC
CATSRDYEGTYGYTF
>-|TRBD2|TRBJ2-3|TRBV18
TGTGCCAGCTCACCAGGGTTAGCGGGAGTCCGGGCAGATACGCAGTATTTT
CASSPGLAGVRADTQYF
>-|-|TRBJ1-5|TRBV6-6
TGTGCCAGCAGTTACCTGGCAGGGTCCAATCAGCCCCAGCATTTT
CASSYLAGSNQPQHF
>-|-|TRBJ1-5|TRBV28
TGTGCCAGCAGTTTATATAGAGCTCAGCCCCAGCATTTT
CASSLYRAQPQHF
>-|TRBD2|TRBJ2-2|TRBV28
TGTGCCAGCAGCCCGGGGGGAGCCGGGGAGCTGTTTTTT
CASSPGGAGELFF
>-|TRBD2|TRBJ2-1|TRBV28
TGTGCCAGCAGAAATAGCGGGGGGGCGAATGAGCAGTTCTTC
CASRNSGGANEQFF
>-|-|TRBJ1-1|TRBV19
TGTGCCAGTAGTCAGGTTACCACTGAAGCTTTCTTT
CASSQVTTEAFF
>-|-|TRBJ1-3|TRBV28
TGTGCCAGCAGTTTACAGTGGGCAGGAAAGTCTGGAAACACCATATATTTT
CASSLQWAGKSGNTIYF
>-|-|TRBJ1-1|TRBV18
TGTGCCAGCTCACCGGCAAGTAGGGACTACACTGAAGCTTTCTTT
CASSPASRDYTEAFF
>-|-|TRBJ1-2|TRBV27
TGTGCCAGCAGTGCATTAGGGGGTAACTATGGCTACACCTTC
CASSALGGNYGYTF
>-|-|TRBJ2-1|TRBV11-2
TGTGCCAGCAGCTTATCCCTCCACAATGAGCAGTTCTTC
CASSLSLHNEQFF
>-|TRBD2|TRBJ2-7|TRBV6-2/TRBV6-3
TGTGCCAGCAGTTACTCGATCGCCCGGAAACGTCTAGCGGGAGACTACGAGCAGTACTTC
CASSYSIARKRLAGDYEQYF
>-|-|TRBJ1-1|TRBV18
TGTGCCAGCTCCCCGACCCTCCAGGGATCTAACACTGAAGCTTTCTTT
CASSPTLQGSNTEAFF
>-|TRBD1|TRBJ1-2|TRBV29-1
TGCAGCGCCTGGGTGACAGGGGGCCGGGTAACCTATGGCTACACCTTC
CSAWVTGGRVTYGYTF
>-|-|TRBJ2-7|TRBV5-1
TGCGCCAGCACCCCGTTTCTGGGGCCCTACGAGCAGTACTTC
CASTPFLGPYEQYF
>-|-|TRBJ1-3|TRBV2
TGTGCCAGCAGTGTCGGGAGGGTCTCACTCGGAAACACCATATATTTT
CASSVGRVSLGNTIYF
>-|TRBD1|TRBJ2-1|TRBV19
TGTGCCAGTACCCCGGGACAGGCGTACAATGAGCAGTTCTTC
CASTPGQAYNEQFF
>-|-|TRBJ2-7|TRBV10-3
TGTGCCATCAGGCAGGGGAAAGGGGACGGGCAGTACTTC
CAIRQGKGDGQYF